A single T cell receptor (beta chain) is shown here with its context. Its antigen is as yet unknown. A 1 in 200,000 to 1 in 1 million T cell depth was the sequencing target. Sequencing used immunoSEQ multiplex PCR; TCRdb keeps in-frame clones, though not all of them. The sample carries over 110,000 clones, 85% to 95% recorded once. The data originate from a study of cytotoxic CD8 clonotypes in ibrutinib-treated CLL. Study-wide results and limits: Investigators sampled sustained-remission and progressing patients at differing times. Treatment saw public clonotypes, which were uncommon, either contract or stay stable. Clonality showed a rise at ibrutinib response that reversed toward baseline at progression.

The germline CDR1 and CDR2 sequences are MDHEN and SYDVKM. The V and J ends lost 4 bases and 4 bases respectively, with 7 bases between them. This CDR3 contains 12 residues. This receptor was taken from a human donor with chronic lymphocytic leukemia. The chain employs TRBV28 and TRBJ1-2; D not resolved. The input for sequencing was PBMCs, taken after 12 months of ibrutinib treatment. The CDR3 protein is CASSSNSYGYTF. The CDR3 nucleotides are TGTGCCAGCAGTTCAAACAGCTATGGCTACACCTTC.